The 17 T cell receptor beta chains presented below share a single source sample, sequenced in a study of identical twins. TCRdb ran MiXCR on the 5' RACE reads and lists one entry per CDR3 protein. The table lists approximately 890,000 distinct CDR3 sequences, roughly an eighth of them singletons, with around 1.5% in the top ten. The same data also went into a second study, on yellow fever vaccine responses in identical twins.

Sequencing was carried out using PBMCs. Receptors were obtained from a young woman in good health.

The rearrangement uses TRBV7-2 and TRBJ2-2; D possibly corresponds to TRBD2 (6 bases). The CDR3 has 15 residues. The germline gives CDR1 SGHTA, CDR2 FQGNSA. The V end lost 1 base, the J end lost 6 bases, and 12 bases lay between the germline ends. This CDR3 reads CASSLDVTSSGELFF. The CDR3 DNA sequence: TGTGCCAGCAGCTTAGATGTGACTAGTTCCGGGGAGCTGTTTTTT. Looking up the rest from reference TRBV7-2 and TRBJ2-2 gives the full variable domain: GAGVSQSPSNKVTEKGKDVELRCDPISGHTALYWYRQSLGQGLEFLIYFQGNSAPDKSGLPSDRFSAERTGGSVSTLTIQRTQQEDSAVYLCASSLDVTSSGELFFGEGSRLTVL.

The genes are TRBV4-1 and TRBJ1-2, with a possible D match to TRBD1 (6 bases). This CDR3 region has 17 residues. In germline, CDR1 is MGHRA, CDR2 YSYEKL. The V end lost 4 bases, the J end lost 3 bases, and 21 bases lay between the germline ends. This CDR3 reads CASSPGHPRGWDYGYTF. The CDR3 coding sequence is TGCGCCAGCAGCCCAGGCCATCCCAGGGGTTGGGACTATGGCTACACCTTC.

This clonotype was seen a handful of times. The chain recombines TRBV12-3 or TRBV12-4 with TRBJ2-4; D is possibly TRBD2 (6 bases). V was cut by 3 bases and J by 8 bases, with 14 bases left in between. The CDR3 consists of 14 residues. In nucleotides, the CDR3 is TGTGCCAGCAGTTTCGGGACTTCCGAGGACATTCAGTACTTC. This codes for CASSFGTSEDIQYF.

In its sample, this clonotype was seen a few times. This chain connects TRBV5-1 to TRBJ2-2; 11 bases match TRBD1. This CDR3 spans 18 amino acids. Germline V gives CDR1 SGHRS, CDR2 YFSETQ. V lost 4 bases, J lost 0 bases, and 8 bases stayed unmatched. CDR3 nucleotides: TGCGCCAGCAGCCCCGGACAGGGGGCCCTTACGAACACCGGGGAGCTGTTTTTT. This codes for CASSPGQGALTNTGELFF.

This clonotype occurred a few times. DNA of the CDR3: TGTGCCAGCAGCCTAAGAGGGGGGGACGCCGCGAACACCGGGGAGCTGTTTTTT. This translates into CASSLRGGDAANTGELFF. The chain links TRBV7-8 to TRBJ2-2; weak D call: TRBD2 (7 bases). V was trimmed by 5 bases and J by 0 bases, leaving 19 bases between them. Germline V gives CDR1 SGHVS, CDR2 FQNEAQ. This CDR3 is built from 18 residues.

CDR3 sequence: CASSVDRDEPQHF. The CDR3 region has the DNA TGTGCCAGCAGTGTTGACAGGGACGAGCCCCAGCATTTT. The V call is TRBV12-3 or TRBV12-4, the J call TRBJ1-5, with 7 bases fitting TRBD1. This CDR3 spans 13 amino acids. J lost 8 bases, V lost 5 bases, and 6 bases had no gene match.

This clonotype came up a few times. The chain is built from TRBV20-1 and TRBJ2-1; the D call may be TRBD1 or TRBD2 (7 bases each). Trimming stripped 0 bases from V and 4 bases from J, with 19 bases between. Germline CDR1 reads DFQATT; CDR2 reads SNEGSKA (reference sequence). The CDR3 contains 17 residues. This CDR3 reads CSARDLWDSGTYNEQFF. DNA of the CDR3: TGCAGTGCTAGAGATCTGTGGGACAGCGGGACGTACAATGAGCAGTTCTTC.

This clonotype was seen only a few times. This chain connects TRBV5-1 to TRBJ2-1; 7 bases match TRBD1. Germline V lookup: CDR1 SGHRS, CDR2 YFSETQ. The CDR3 is 13 residues long. The J segment lost 4 bases and the V segment lost 4 bases, leaving 2 bases of the junction unmatched. CDR3 sequence (DNA): TGCGCCAGCAGCGAGGGACAGTACAATGAGCAGTTCTTC. Protein product: CASSEGQYNEQFF.

This clonotype has a handful of counts. The CDR3 spells CASSLSGLNSPLHF. The CDR3 nucleotides read TGTGCCAGCAGTTTATCGGGACTTAATTCACCCCTCCACTTT. This chain uses TRBV12-3 or TRBV12-4 with TRBJ1-6, with a possible D match to TRBD1 (5 bases). The CDR3 runs 14 residues. V was clipped by 2 bases and J by 6 bases, with 8 bases between them.

This clonotype has a handful of counts. V usage is TRBV3-1 and J usage is TRBJ1-1, with D uncertain. Looked up from germline, CDR1 is LGHDT and CDR2 is YNNKEL (reference sequence). V lost 1 base and J lost 6, with 3 bases in between. The CDR3 consists of 11 residues. The CDR3 protein is CASSQAAEAFF. CDR3 in DNA: TGTGCCAGCAGCCAAGCTGCTGAAGCTTTCTTT.

This clonotype was detected only a few times. J is TRBJ2-4 and V is TRBV3-1, with 8 bases matching TRBD2. The CDR3 is 15 residues long. V lost 1 base, J lost 1 base, and 0 bases stayed unmatched. CDR1 is LGHDT, CDR2 YNNKEL, per germline (reference sequence). The CDR3 sequence is CASSQAGGAKNIQYF. CDR3 in DNA: TGTGCCAGCAGCCAAGCGGGAGGGGCCAAAAACATTCAGTACTTC.

The rearrangement uses TRBV6-1 and TRBJ2-1, with 12 nucleotides matching TRBD2. Trimming removed 2 bases from V and 5 bases from J; junction bases left unmatched: 10. The CDR3 totals 18 residues. The germline gives CDR1 MNHNS, CDR2 SASEGT. CDR3 nucleotide sequence: TGTGCCAGCAGTGAATACGGACTAGCGGGGCGCCCCCACAATGAGCAGTTCTTC. As protein: CASSEYGLAGRPHNEQFF.

This clonotype showed up just a few times. The chain links TRBV5-5 to TRBJ2-2; D uncertain. This CDR3 spans 17 amino acids. The germline V and J ends were trimmed by 0 bases and 7 bases, with 19 bases remaining between them. Germline V CDR1 and CDR2: SGHKS, YYEKEE (reference sequence). CDR3: CASSLALGKGYLGELFF. As DNA, the CDR3 is TGTGCCAGCAGCTTGGCCTTGGGGAAGGGTTACCTCGGGGAGCTGTTTTTT.

This clonotype turned up a few times. CDR3 residues: CASSIQGAGYTF. CDR3 DNA sequence: TGCGCCAGCAGCATACAGGGAGCTGGCTACACCTTC. The chain recombines TRBV5-1 with TRBJ1-2, with D possibly being TRBD1 (6 bases). The CDR3 sequence is 12 residues long. Germline-derived CDR1 and CDR2 are SGHRS and YFSETQ. V lost 4 bases, J lost 7 bases, and 11 bases lay in between. The variable domain in full, completed from reference TRBV5-1 and TRBJ1-2, reads KAGVTQTPRYLIKTRGQQVTLSCSPISGHRSVSWYQQTPGQGLQFLFEYFSETQRNKGNFPGRFSGRQFSNSRSEMNVSTLELGDSALYLCASSIQGAGYTFGSGTRLTVV.

This clonotype was picked up many times. The chain joins TRBV3-1 to TRBJ2-7; no clear D. Germline CDR1 reads LGHDT; CDR2 reads YNNKEL (reference sequence). V lost 0 bases and J 4 bases, leaving 1 base between the germline ends. The CDR3 runs 11 residues. CDR3 DNA sequence: TGTGCCAGCAGCCAAGATTACGAGCAGTACTTC. Protein: CASSQDYEQYF.

This clonotype has a handful of counts. The CDR3 DNA reads as TGCAGCGTGAGGGACAGTTTCTCTGGGGCCAACGTCCTGACTTTC. This translates into CSVRDSFSGANVLTF. The chain has TRBV29-1 and TRBJ2-6, with TRBD1 matching 7 bases. The CDR3 covers 15 residues. J was trimmed by 0 bases and V by 6 bases; bases with no gene match: 5. CDR1 is SQVTM and CDR2 is ANQGSEA in the germline V gene.

This clonotype has a single count. V and J are TRBV7-2 and TRBJ1-5, with D unclear. This CDR3 region has 16 residues. The germline CDR1 and CDR2 sequences are SGHTA and FQGNSA. The germline V and J ends were trimmed by 5 bases and 0 bases, with 14 bases remaining between them. CDR3 amino acids: CASSGLGGNSNQPQHF. In DNA, the CDR3 is TGTGCCAGCAGCGGACTCGGCGGGAATAGCAATCAGCCCCAGCATTTT.